This paragraph reports one TCR beta chain. Vbeta (60) and Jbeta (13) primers were used in the PCR. TCRdb keeps only in-frame clones here, not all; method: immunoSEQ multiplex PCR. The sample comprises 100,000 to 150,000 clones, around 77% of which are singletons, and roughly 13% rests with the top ten. This entry belongs to a study of cytomegalovirus exposure and HLA in healthy donors. Germline-derived CDR1 and CDR2 are GTSNPN and SVGIG (reference sequence). The CDR3 spans 15 residues. V trimming: 1 base; J trimming: 8 bases; junction bases outside the gene matches: 11. This sequence originates from a woman between 35 and 50 years old in good health and CMV-seropositive. The specimen was PBMCs. The V call is TRBV30, the J call TRBJ2-4, with 7 positions matching TRBD2. CDR3 sequence: CAWSARGGRRYIQYF. The CDR3 DNA reads as TGTGCCTGGAGTGCCCGGGGCGGGAGACGATACATTCAGTACTTC.